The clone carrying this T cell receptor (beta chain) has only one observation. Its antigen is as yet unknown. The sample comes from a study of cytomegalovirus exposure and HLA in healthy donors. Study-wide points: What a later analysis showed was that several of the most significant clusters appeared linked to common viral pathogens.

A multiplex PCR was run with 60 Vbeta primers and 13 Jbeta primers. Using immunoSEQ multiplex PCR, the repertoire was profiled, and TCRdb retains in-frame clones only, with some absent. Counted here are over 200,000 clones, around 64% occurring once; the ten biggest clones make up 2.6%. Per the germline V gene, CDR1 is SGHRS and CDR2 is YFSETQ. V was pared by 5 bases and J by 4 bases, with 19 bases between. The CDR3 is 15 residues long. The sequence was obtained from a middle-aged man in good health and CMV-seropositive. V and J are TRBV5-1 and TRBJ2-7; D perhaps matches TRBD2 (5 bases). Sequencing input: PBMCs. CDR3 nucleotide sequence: TGCGCCAGCAGTGAGGGTACGTCGGTTAAGTACGAGCAGTACTTC. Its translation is CASSEGTSVKYEQYF.